This paragraph covers one T cell receptor beta chain sequence. The target antigen is unknown. Using immunoSEQ multiplex PCR, the repertoire was profiled, and TCRdb retains in-frame clones only, with some absent. The table lists some 1,600,000 clones, approximately 98% of them singletons. The trim removed 2 bases at V and 4 bases at J, leaving 3 bases unmatched. The CDR3 has 14 residues. From germline, CDR1 is KGHSH and CDR2 LQKENI. The entry originates in a study of shared clonotypes between healthy human individuals. Study details: There were three CD4 naive, three CD4 memory, two CD8 naive and one CD8 memory plates per donor. Overall study findings and caveats: Lower generation probabilities were found for non-shared clonotypes than for those shared by all four donors.

Source material: naive CD4+ T cells sorted from blood. Subset defined: CD45RA+ positively selected. This clonotype was sampled from a man aged 30-40 years in good health. This chain connects TRBV18 to TRBJ2-5, with 8 bases lining up with TRBD1. The CDR3 sequence: CASSPFTGGETQYF. CDR3 DNA: TGTGCCAGCTCACCATTTACAGGGGGAGAGACCCAGTACTTC. Full variable domain (missing parts from reference TRBV18 and TRBJ2-5): NAGVMQNPRHLVRRRGQEARLRCSPMKGHSHVYWYRQLPEEGLKFMVYLQKENIIDESGMPKERFSAEFPKEGPSILRIQQVVRGDSAAYFCASSPFTGGETQYFGPGTRLLVL.